A single sample is the source of the 31 T cell receptor beta chains below, sequenced in a study of long-term antiretroviral therapy in people with HIV. Sequencing used immunoSEQ v3.0 at survey level. Some clones are missing from TCRdb's copy, which holds only in-frame ones; the method was immunoSEQ multiplex PCR. Of 15,000 to 20,000 clones listed, about 86% are singletons. This sample comprised unsorted PBMCs, obtained 0.3 years before starting antiretroviral therapy. The receptors were sampled from a man aged 50-59 years with HIV.

This clone appeared a few times. The V gene is TRBV6-1, the J gene TRBJ1-2; D is unclear. Germline CDR1 and CDR2: MNHNS and SASEGT. This CDR3 spans 12 amino acids. V gave up 10 bases and J gave up 2 bases, with 11 bases separating them. CDR3 bases: TGTGCCATCTTAGTGGGAAACTATGGCTACACCTTC. This gives the protein CAILVGNYGYTF.

J is TRBJ2-2 and V is TRBV28, with D possibly TRBD2 on 6 matching bases. The CDR3 totals 15 residues. CDR1 is MDHEN, CDR2 SYDVKM, per germline. The ends were cut back, 10 bases at V and 6 bases at J, with 21 bases in the middle. The CDR3 DNA follows: TGTGCCACTACCCCAGGGACTCCAGAGGCCGGGGAGCTGTTTTTT. It codes for CATTPGTPEAGELFF.

The J gene is TRBJ2-1, the V gene TRBV5-1; 9 nucleotides match TRBD2. The CDR3 spans 17 residues. With V trimmed by 3 bases and J by 7 bases, 14 bases remained unmatched. Per germline, CDR1 SGHRS and CDR2 YFSETQ. The CDR3 bases are TGCGCCAGCAGCTGGGCCGTTTCACTAGCGGGTAGAAATGAGCAGTTCTTC. It is translated as CASSWAVSLAGRNEQFF.

The rearrangement links TRBV7-2 to TRBJ2-1; D tentatively fits TRBD1 or TRBD2 (5 bases each). The CDR3 totals 15 residues. CDR1 is SGHTA, CDR2 FQGNSA, per germline. V was trimmed by 5 bases and J by 4 bases, leaving 15 bases between them. The CDR3 DNA follows: TGTGCCAGCAGCCCCATTGGGGGTATTTACAATGAGCAGTTCTTC. It codes for CASSPIGGIYNEQFF.

This rearrangement joins TRBV27 to TRBJ2-6; D perhaps matches TRBD1 (6 bases). CDR1 and CDR2 from the germline V gene are MNHEY and SMNVEV (reference sequence). This CDR3 is 17 amino acids long. Trimming cost V 0 bases and J 0 bases, with 9 bases left between them. The CDR3: CASSLSGASSGANVLTF. In DNA, the CDR3 is TGTGCCAGCAGTTTATCGGGGGCCAGCTCTGGGGCCAACGTCCTGACTTTC.

This chain uses TRBV9 with TRBJ2-3; TRBD1 aligns across 8 bases. This CDR3 is built from 16 residues. The V gene's germline CDR1 is SGDLS and CDR2 YYNGEE. V lost 3 bases to trimming and J lost 1 base; unmatched junction nucleotides: 7. The CDR3 coding sequence is TGTGCCAGCAGCGCCGTACAGGGGGTAGGCACAGATACGCAGTATTTT. Amino acid sequence: CASSAVQGVGTDTQYF.

The genes are TRBV9 and TRBJ2-1; 8 nucleotides match TRBD2. After removal of 3 bases from V and 6 bases from J, the junction contained 5 bases not matched to a gene. There are 14 residues in the CDR3. Germline lookup yields CDR1 SGDLS and CDR2 YYNGEE. Here the CDR3 DNA reads TGTGCCAGCAGCGGTACCGGGACTAGCAATGAGCAGTTCTTC. Translation: CASSGTGTSNEQFF.

The chain recombines TRBV19 with TRBJ2-2; D might be TRBD1 (5 bases). The V end lost 5 bases, the J end lost 2 bases, and 15 bases lay between the germline ends. CDR1 and CDR2 (germline): LNHDA, SQIVND (reference sequence). The CDR3 consists of 16 residues. The CDR3, as DNA: TGTGCCAGTAGTTTTCCAGGACACCCAAACACCGGGGAGCTGTTTTTT. Amino acid sequence: CASSFPGHPNTGELFF. Using reference TRBV19 and TRBJ2-2 for the parts outside the CDR3, the full variable domain is DGGITQSPKYLFRKEGQNVTLSCEQNLNHDAMYWYRQDPGQGLRLIYYSQIVNDFQKGDIAEGYSVSREKKESFPLTVTSAQKNPTAFYLCASSFPGHPNTGELFFGEGSRLTVL.

Relative to its sample, this clone is medium-sized. J is TRBJ2-7 and V is TRBV7-6, with D uncertain. This CDR3 contains 15 residues. Looked up from germline, CDR1 is SGHVS and CDR2 is FNYEAQ. V lost 5 bases and J 0 bases, leaving 14 bases between the germline ends. This chain's CDR3 is CASSPIEAISYEQYF. The CDR3 DNA reads as TGTGCCAGCAGCCCTATAGAGGCTATCTCCTACGAGCAGTACTTC.

Note on this clone: A read error may account for a junction end that differs from germline. V and J are TRBV4-3 and TRBJ2-7, with D unclear. The CDR3 is made up of 15 amino acids. Germline CDR1 LGHNA, CDR2 YSLEER. CDR3 sequence reads: CASNQTAPRSYEQYF. In DNA, the CDR3 is TGCGCCAGCAACCAAACAGCTCCGCGCTCCTACGAGCAGTACTTC.

The chain has TRBV6-5 and TRBJ2-2; no firm D call. From germline, CDR1 is MNHEY and CDR2 SVGAGI. The CDR3 has 14 amino acids. V was trimmed by 5 bases and J by 4 bases, leaving 11 bases between them. This CDR3 is CASSTPMSTGELFF. DNA of the CDR3: TGTGCCAGCAGTACCCCGATGAGCACCGGGGAGCTGTTTTTT.

This clone occurred once. This chain connects TRBV10-1 to TRBJ2-7, with 7 bases matching TRBD1. V dropped 6 bases and J dropped 0; count of bases not matched to a gene: 5. CDR3 size: 14 residues. Germline loops: CDR1 WNHNN, CDR2 SYGVQD (reference sequence). The CDR3 sequence is CASSLQGDSYEQYF. In DNA, the CDR3 is TGCGCCAGCAGCCTTCAGGGGGACTCCTACGAGCAGTACTTC.

This chain connects TRBV7-2 to TRBJ2-7; 10 bases agree with TRBD2. The CDR3 has 15 residues. The germline gives CDR1 SGHTA, CDR2 FQGNSA. V was pared by 1 base and J by 8 bases, with 8 bases of the junction left unmatched. The CDR3 is CASSLESSGSEKQYF. Written as DNA, the CDR3 is TGTGCCAGCAGCTTAGAGTCTAGCGGGAGTGAGAAGCAGTACTTC.

This chain links TRBV18 with TRBJ1-2; D not certain. The CDR3 extends over 16 amino acids. The germline CDR1 and CDR2 sequences are KGHSH and LQKENI. V lost 8 bases to trimming and J lost 0 bases, with 19 bases between them. DNA of the CDR3: TGTGCCAGCACGTTAGTCCCGCCTGGAGCTAACTATGGCTACACCTTC. It translates to CASTLVPPGANYGYTF.

The genes are TRBV18 and TRBJ1-4; no clear D. The V end lost 8 bases, the J end lost 2 bases, and 12 bases lay between the germline ends. Germline V CDR1 and CDR2: KGHSH, LQKENI. The CDR3 extends over 14 amino acids. The CDR3 is CASGSRRTNEKLFF. The CDR3 DNA sequence: TGTGCCAGCGGTTCGCGGAGGACTAATGAAAAACTGTTTTTT.

The chain employs TRBV4-1 and TRBJ1-2; no clear D gene. CDR1 is MGHRA, CDR2 YSYEKL, per germline. This CDR3 has 14 residues. Trimming took 1 base from V and 6 from J, leaving 12 bases between them. The CDR3: CASSQVSGSDGYTF. CDR3 in DNA: TGCGCCAGCAGCCAAGTATCTGGGTCTGATGGCTACACCTTC.

The chain links TRBV27 to TRBJ2-1; D may be TRBD2 (6 bases). Trimming took 4 bases from V and 7 from J, leaving 8 bases between them. The length of the CDR3 is 12 residues. CDR1 is MNHEY, CDR2 SMNVEV, per germline (reference sequence). CDR3 region: CASSYGRNEQFF. In DNA form, the CDR3 reads TGTGCCAGCAGTTACGGGAGAAATGAGCAGTTCTTC.

J is TRBJ1-2 and V is TRBV5-4; 9 bases align to TRBD1. The J segment lost 5 bases and the V segment lost 3 bases, leaving 8 bases of the junction unmatched. The CDR3 has 15 residues. CDR1 is SGHNT and CDR2 is YYREEE in the germline V gene (reference sequence). The DNA of the CDR3 is TGTGCCAGCAGCTCCGACAGGGGGTTCGGGTATGGCTACACCTTC. Protein sequence: CASSSDRGFGYGYTF.

This rearrangement joins TRBV9 to TRBJ2-1, with a weak D call TRBD1 (5 bases). Germline-derived CDR1 and CDR2 are SGDLS and YYNGEE. The CDR3 is made up of 17 amino acids. Trimming removed 0 bases from V and 2 bases from J, with 15 bases in between. The CDR3: CASSVVGAQGPYNEQFF. The CDR3 DNA follows: TGTGCCAGCAGCGTAGTAGGGGCCCAGGGCCCCTACAATGAGCAGTTCTTC.

This clone was counted once. V is TRBV4-3 and J is TRBJ1-1; 10 nucleotides line up with TRBD1. The CDR3 runs to 16 residues. Germline assignment: CDR1 LGHNA and CDR2 YSLEER. J lost 7 bases, V lost 0 bases, and 8 bases had no gene match. The CDR3 DNA reads as TGCGCCAGCAGCCAAGATTTAGACAGGGGGCGAGGTGAAGCTTTCTTT. Its protein product is CASSQDLDRGRGEAFF.

This clone was observed a few times. The genes are TRBV4-3 and TRBJ1-5; TRBD1 aligns across 7 bases. The germline gives CDR1 LGHNA, CDR2 YSLEER. V was pared by 4 bases and J by 3 bases, with 6 bases of the junction left unmatched. The CDR3 spans 15 residues. CDR3 loop: CASSLGQDDNQPQHF. The CDR3 DNA follows: TGCGCCAGCAGCCTCGGACAGGATGACAATCAGCCCCAGCATTTT.

The V and J genes are TRBV25-1 and TRBJ2-5; 7 bases fit TRBD1. J lost 5 bases, V lost 8 bases, and 8 bases had no gene match. The CDR3 spans 13 residues. The germline CDR1 and CDR2 sequences are MGHDK and SYGVNS. The CDR3 DNA reads as TGTGCCAGCCGAGACAGGGTGAGGGAGACCCAGTACTTC. This encodes CASRDRVRETQYF.

V and J are TRBV5-1 and TRBJ2-5; D is unresolved. The CDR3 runs 12 residues. In germline, CDR1 is SGHRS, CDR2 YFSETQ. Trimming cost V 4 bases and J 5 bases, with 9 bases left between them. The chain's CDR3 is CASSAPQETQYF. The CDR3 region has the DNA TGCGCCAGCAGCGCACCACAGGAGACCCAGTACTTC. Full variable domain (outside the CDR3, taken from reference TRBV5-1 and TRBJ2-5): KAGVTQTPRYLIKTRGQQVTLSCSPISGHRSVSWYQQTPGQGLQFLFEYFSETQRNKGNFPGRFSGRQFSNSRSEMNVSTLELGDSALYLCASSAPQETQYFGPGTRLLVL.

The chain is built from TRBV9 and TRBJ2-7; 12 bases match TRBD1. Germline lookup yields CDR1 SGDLS and CDR2 YYNGEE. The CDR3 has 14 amino acids. With V trimmed by 3 bases and J by 6 bases, 4 bases remained unmatched. The CDR3 spells CASSAGTGGLEQYF. CDR3 in DNA: TGTGCCAGCAGCGCCGGGACAGGGGGCCTCGAGCAGTACTTC.

This clone has only one observation. The V and J genes are TRBV18 and TRBJ1-1; possibly TRBD1 for D (5 bases). The CDR3 consists of 16 residues. V lost 0 bases, J lost 4 bases, and 15 bases lay in between. The germline CDR1 and CDR2 sequences are KGHSH and LQKENI. The CDR3 protein is CASSPPLAGHVTEAFF. In nucleotides, the CDR3 is TGTGCCAGCTCACCACCACTCGCAGGGCATGTCACTGAAGCTTTCTTT.

The rearrangement uses TRBV4-2 and TRBJ2-3; a possible D gene is TRBD2 (5 bases). Germline V lookup: CDR1 LGHNA, CDR2 YNFKEQ. The CDR3 covers 15 residues. The V end lost 2 bases, the J end lost 0 bases, and 9 bases lay between the germline ends. CDR3 amino acids: CASSQLTGSTDTQYF. DNA of the CDR3: TGTGCCAGCAGCCAATTGACGGGAAGCACAGATACGCAGTATTTT.

A single count supports this clone. The chain joins TRBV6-5 to TRBJ1-5, with D possibly matching TRBD1 (6 bases). Germline V CDR1 and CDR2: MNHEY, SVGAGI. The CDR3 sequence is 15 residues long. V was clipped by 5 bases and J by 3 bases, with 14 bases between them. Here the CDR3 reads CASSQFGTPNQPQHF. CDR3 nucleotides: TGTGCCAGCAGTCAATTCGGGACACCCAATCAGCCCCAGCATTTT.

The V call is TRBV30, the J call TRBJ1-5; a weak D match, TRBD1 (5 bases). Germline V CDR1 and CDR2: GTSNPN, SVGIG (reference sequence). This CDR3 region has 17 residues. Trimming took 3 bases from V and 4 from J, leaving 22 bases between them. Written as DNA, the CDR3 is TGTGCCTGGAGCGGCAGGGAACTAGCTTCGCAGAATCAGCCCCAGCATTTT. It codes for CAWSGRELASQNQPQHF. Full variable domain (rest looked up from reference TRBV30 and TRBJ1-5): SQTIHQWPATLVQPVGSPLSLECTVEGTSNPNLYWYRQAAGRGLQLLFYSVGIGQISSEVPQNLSASRPQDRQFILSSKKLLLSDSGFYLCAWSGRELASQNQPQHFGDGTRLSIL.

This chain joins TRBV4-1 and TRBJ2-5, with 9 positions matching TRBD2. The CDR3 totals 17 residues. CDR1 is MGHRA and CDR2 is YSYEKL in the germline V gene. The J segment lost 4 bases and the V segment lost 0 bases, leaving 9 bases of the junction unmatched. CDR3 loop: CASSQEAGGEGGETQYF. Here the CDR3 DNA reads TGCGCCAGCAGCCAAGAAGCGGGAGGAGAAGGAGGAGAGACCCAGTACTTC.

V is TRBV5-1 and J is TRBJ1-5; D possibly corresponds to TRBD1 (6 bases). The CDR3 extends over 15 amino acids. Germline V lookup: CDR1 SGHRS, CDR2 YFSETQ. Trimming shortened V by 2 bases and J by 5 bases, and 14 bases separated the two germline ends. CDR3 DNA sequence: TGCGCCAGCAGCTTCGGGGGCGGTGACTATCAGCCCCAGCATTTT. Its translation is CASSFGGGDYQPQHF.

This rearrangement joins TRBV25-1 to TRBJ1-4, with D possibly TRBD1 on 5 matching bases. The CDR3 extends over 16 amino acids. The germline CDR1 and CDR2 sequences are MGHDK and SYGVNS. V gave up 1 base and J gave up 0 bases, with 9 bases separating them. The CDR3 DNA reads as TGTGCCAGCAGTGAATGGGGGGGACCAACTAATGAAAAACTGTTTTTT. Its translation is CASSEWGGPTNEKLFF.